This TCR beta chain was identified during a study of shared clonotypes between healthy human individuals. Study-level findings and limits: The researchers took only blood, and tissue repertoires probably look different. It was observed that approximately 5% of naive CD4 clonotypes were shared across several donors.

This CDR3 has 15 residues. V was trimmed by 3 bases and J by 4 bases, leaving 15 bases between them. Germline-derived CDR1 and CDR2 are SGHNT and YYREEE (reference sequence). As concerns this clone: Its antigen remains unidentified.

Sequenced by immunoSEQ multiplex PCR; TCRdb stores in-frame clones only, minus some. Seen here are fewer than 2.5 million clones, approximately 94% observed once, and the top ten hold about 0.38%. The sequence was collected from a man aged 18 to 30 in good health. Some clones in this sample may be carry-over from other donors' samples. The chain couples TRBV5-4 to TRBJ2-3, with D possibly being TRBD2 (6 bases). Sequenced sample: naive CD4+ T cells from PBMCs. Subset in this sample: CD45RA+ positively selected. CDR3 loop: CASSWGGGFADTQYF. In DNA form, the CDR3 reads TGTGCCAGCAGCTGGGGTGGAGGGTTTGCAGATACGCAGTATTTT.